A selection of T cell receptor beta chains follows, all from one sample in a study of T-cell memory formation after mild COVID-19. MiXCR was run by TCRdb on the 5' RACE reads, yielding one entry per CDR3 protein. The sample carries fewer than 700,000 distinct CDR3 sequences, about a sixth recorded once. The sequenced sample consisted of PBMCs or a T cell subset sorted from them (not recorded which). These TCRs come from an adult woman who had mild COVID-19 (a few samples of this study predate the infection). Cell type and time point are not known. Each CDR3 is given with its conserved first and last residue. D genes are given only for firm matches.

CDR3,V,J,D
CASSQGTSGIETQYF,TRBV9,TRBJ2-5,TRBD2
CASRSVTEAFF,TRBV12-3/TRBV12-4,TRBJ1-1,-
CASSLVRLVSTDTQYF,TRBV7-2,TRBJ2-3,-
CASSPVSTTRGTEAFF,TRBV12-3/TRBV12-4,TRBJ1-1,-
CASSLGGGGSWEQFF,TRBV7-6,TRBJ2-1,-
CATSRLRRGTEDFF,TRBV15,TRBJ1-1,-
CASRLTGGIYEQYF,TRBV12-3/TRBV12-4,TRBJ2-7,TRBD1
CASSPGQGFTAEAFF,TRBV12-3/TRBV12-4,TRBJ1-1,TRBD1
CASSQDLTRTGELFF,TRBV4-2,TRBJ2-2,-
CASSLLAGGPLAIYEQYF,TRBV7-2,TRBJ2-7,TRBD2
CASSSPERSQGQETQYF,TRBV7-2,TRBJ2-5,-
CASSQGTGNTIYF,TRBV5-1,TRBJ1-3,-
CASSQELQETQYF,TRBV4-3,TRBJ2-5,-
CASSRGTAQAGANVLTF,TRBV12-3/TRBV12-4,TRBJ2-6,-
CATSDYDRSSYEQYF,TRBV24-1,TRBJ2-7,-
CASSLYRGTDLSYEQYF,TRBV5-1,TRBJ2-7,TRBD1
CASSETDLNTEAFF,TRBV5-5,TRBJ1-1,-
CASRQDRGREKLFF,TRBV28,TRBJ1-4,TRBD1
CAAASPNTGELFF,TRBV7-6,TRBJ2-2,-
CASSSPGNVGGGAGNEQFF,TRBV5-1,TRBJ2-1,TRBD2
CSARDQGLHYGYTF,TRBV20-1,TRBJ1-2,-
CASSLRGQSTDTQYF,TRBV5-1,TRBJ2-3,-
CSVLTPNTGELFF,TRBV29-1,TRBJ2-2,-
CASSQRLAGTRGSYEQYF,TRBV14,TRBJ2-7,TRBD2
CASSQEGQPIYEQYF,TRBV4-2,TRBJ2-7,-
CASRKVGQSSYEQYF,TRBV19,TRBJ2-7,TRBD1
CASSFDSPYGYTF,TRBV5-6,TRBJ1-2,-
CASSFMANTGELFF,TRBV7-2,TRBJ2-2,-
CSVEDPGVGYTF,TRBV29-1,TRBJ1-2,-
CSARLAGPPYEQYF,TRBV20-1,TRBJ2-7,TRBD2
CSVEWAGQETQYF,TRBV29-1,TRBJ2-5,-
CASSRPGSILNEQFF,TRBV5-1,TRBJ2-1,-
CASSSYFPWGSQETQYF,TRBV7-9,TRBJ2-5,-
CASNPGPALGIANYGYTF,TRBV6-5,TRBJ1-2,-
CSASPTSGRAGETQYF,TRBV20-1,TRBJ2-5,TRBD2
CSRRGPYGYTF,TRBV20-1,TRBJ1-2,TRBD1
CSARAGSGRFTDTQYF,TRBV20-1,TRBJ2-3,TRBD2
CASSGDKPNEQFF,TRBV5-4,TRBJ2-1,-
CASSFPNTGELFF,TRBV5-6,TRBJ2-2,-
CASSPGDTAYEQYF,TRBV5-1,TRBJ2-7,-
CASSLTGNHYGYTF,TRBV12-3/TRBV12-4,TRBJ1-2,TRBD1
CASSQPGLVTEQYF,TRBV3-1,TRBJ2-7,TRBD2
CASSRFQGQDSEAFF,TRBV18,TRBJ1-1,-
CSARPGQNTEAFF,TRBV20-1,TRBJ1-1,-
CASSLPPAPGGEAFF,TRBV7-3,TRBJ1-1,-
CASSYGLAGVDTQYF,TRBV6-2/TRBV6-3,TRBJ2-3,TRBD2
CASSRQGAAGANVLTF,TRBV5-1,TRBJ2-6,TRBD1
CASSPTGKYTEAFF,TRBV18,TRBJ1-1,TRBD1